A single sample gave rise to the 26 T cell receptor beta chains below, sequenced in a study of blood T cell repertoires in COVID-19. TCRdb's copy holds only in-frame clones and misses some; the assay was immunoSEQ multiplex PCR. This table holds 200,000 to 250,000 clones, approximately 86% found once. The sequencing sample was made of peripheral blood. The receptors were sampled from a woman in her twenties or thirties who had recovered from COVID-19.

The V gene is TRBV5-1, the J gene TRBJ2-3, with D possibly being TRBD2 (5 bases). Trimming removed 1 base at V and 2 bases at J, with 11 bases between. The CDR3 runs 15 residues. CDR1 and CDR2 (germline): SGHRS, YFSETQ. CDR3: CASSLSGGFTDTQYF. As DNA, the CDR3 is TGCGCCAGCAGCTTGTCAGGCGGGTTCACAGATACGCAGTATTTT. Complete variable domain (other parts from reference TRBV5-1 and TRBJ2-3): KAGVTQTPRYLIKTRGQQVTLSCSPISGHRSVSWYQQTPGQGLQFLFEYFSETQRNKGNFPGRFSGRQFSNSRSEMNVSTLELGDSALYLCASSLSGGFTDTQYFGPGTRLTVL.

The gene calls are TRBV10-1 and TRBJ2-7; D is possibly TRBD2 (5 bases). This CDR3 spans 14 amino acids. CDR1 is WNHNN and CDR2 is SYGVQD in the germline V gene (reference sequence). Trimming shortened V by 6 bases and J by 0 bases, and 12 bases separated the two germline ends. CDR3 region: CASSPTKSSYEQYF. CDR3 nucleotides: TGCGCCAGCAGCCCGACTAAGAGCTCCTACGAGCAGTACTTC.

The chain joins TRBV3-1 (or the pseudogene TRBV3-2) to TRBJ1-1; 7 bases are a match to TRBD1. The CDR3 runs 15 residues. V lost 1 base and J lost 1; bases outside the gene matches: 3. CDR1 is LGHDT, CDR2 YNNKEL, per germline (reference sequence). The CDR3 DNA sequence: TGTGCCAGCAGCCAAGTTTGGACAGGGAACACTGAAGCTTTCTTT. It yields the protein CASSQVWTGNTEAFF.

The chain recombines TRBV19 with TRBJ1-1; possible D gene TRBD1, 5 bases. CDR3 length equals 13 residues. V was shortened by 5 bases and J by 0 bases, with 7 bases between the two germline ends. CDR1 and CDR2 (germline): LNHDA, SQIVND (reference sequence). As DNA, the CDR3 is TGTGCCAGTAGTCTGACAGTGAACACTGAAGCTTTCTTT. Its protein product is CASSLTVNTEAFF.

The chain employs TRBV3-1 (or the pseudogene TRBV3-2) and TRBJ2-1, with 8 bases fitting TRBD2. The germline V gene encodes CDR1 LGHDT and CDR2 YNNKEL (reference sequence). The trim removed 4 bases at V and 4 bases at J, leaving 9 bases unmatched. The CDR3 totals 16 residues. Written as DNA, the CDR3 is TGTGCCAGCAGCCCAGTTTTGGGCGGGGGGTACAATGAGCAGTTCTTC. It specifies CASSPVLGGGYNEQFF.

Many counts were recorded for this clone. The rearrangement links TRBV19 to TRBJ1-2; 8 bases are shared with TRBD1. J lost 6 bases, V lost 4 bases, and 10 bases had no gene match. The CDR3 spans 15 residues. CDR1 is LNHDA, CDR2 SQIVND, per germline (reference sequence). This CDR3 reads CASSTSGGGIHGYTF. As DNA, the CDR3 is TGTGCCAGTAGTACCTCAGGGGGCGGAATTCATGGCTACACCTTC. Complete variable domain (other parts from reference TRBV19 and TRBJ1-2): DGGITQSPKYLFRKEGQNVTLSCEQNLNHDAMYWYRQDPGQGLRLIYYSQIVNDFQKGDIAEGYSVSREKKESFPLTVTSAQKNPTAFYLCASSTSGGGIHGYTFGSGTRLTVV.

CDR3 nucleotide sequence: TGTGCCAGCAGCTCCCGTGGGGACAGGGCGACTACTACTATGAACACTGAAGCTTTCTTT. This translates into CASSSRGDRATTTMNTEAFF. The chain links TRBV7-3 to TRBJ1-1, with 9 nucleotides matching TRBD1. This CDR3 comprises 20 residues. V lost 4 bases and J lost 0; bases outside the gene matches: 18. CDR1 and CDR2 (germline): SGHTA, FQGTGA.

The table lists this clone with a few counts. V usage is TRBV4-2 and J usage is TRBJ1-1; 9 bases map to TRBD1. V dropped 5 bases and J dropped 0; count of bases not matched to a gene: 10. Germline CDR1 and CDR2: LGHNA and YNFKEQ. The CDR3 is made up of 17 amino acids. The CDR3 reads CASSETGGWEVNTEAFF. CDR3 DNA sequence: TGTGCCAGCAGCGAAACAGGGGGCTGGGAAGTGAACACTGAAGCTTTCTTT.

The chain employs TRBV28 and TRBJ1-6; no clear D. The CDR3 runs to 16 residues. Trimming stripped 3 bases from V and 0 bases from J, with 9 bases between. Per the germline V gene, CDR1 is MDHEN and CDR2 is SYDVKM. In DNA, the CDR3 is TGTGCCAGCAGTTTCGCGGGGAGCTCCTATAATTCACCCCTCCACTTT. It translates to CASSFAGSSYNSPLHF.

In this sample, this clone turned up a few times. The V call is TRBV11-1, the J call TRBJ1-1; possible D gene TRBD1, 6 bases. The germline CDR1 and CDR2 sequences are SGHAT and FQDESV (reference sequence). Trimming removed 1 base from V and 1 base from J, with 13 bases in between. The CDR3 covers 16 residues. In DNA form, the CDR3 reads TGTGCCAGCAGCTTAGGGTACAGGGAGAGGAACACTGAAGCTTTCTTT. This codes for CASSLGYRERNTEAFF.

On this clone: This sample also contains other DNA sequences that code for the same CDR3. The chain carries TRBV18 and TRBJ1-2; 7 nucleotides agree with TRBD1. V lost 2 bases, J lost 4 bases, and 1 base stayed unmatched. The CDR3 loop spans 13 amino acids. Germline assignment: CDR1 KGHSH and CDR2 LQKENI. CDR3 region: CASSPRDSYGYTF. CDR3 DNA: TGTGCCAGCTCACCAAGGGACAGCTATGGCTACACCTTC.

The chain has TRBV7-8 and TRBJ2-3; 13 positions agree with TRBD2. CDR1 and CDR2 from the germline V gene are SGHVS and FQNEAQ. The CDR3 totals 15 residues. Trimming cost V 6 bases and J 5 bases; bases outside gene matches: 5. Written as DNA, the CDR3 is TGTGCCAGCAGGCTCAGGACTAGCGGGGGAGATACGCAGTATTTT. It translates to CASRLRTSGGDTQYF. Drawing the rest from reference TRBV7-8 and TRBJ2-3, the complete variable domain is GAGVSQSPRYKVAKRGQDVALRCDPISGHVSLFWYQQALGQGPEFLTYFQNEAQLDKSGLPSDRFFAERPEGSVSTLKIQRTQQEDSAVYLCASRLRTSGGDTQYFGPGTRLTVL.

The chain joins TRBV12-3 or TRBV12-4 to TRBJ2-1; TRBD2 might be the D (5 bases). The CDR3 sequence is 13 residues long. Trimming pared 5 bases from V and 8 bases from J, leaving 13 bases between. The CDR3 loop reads CASSQLVPDEQFF. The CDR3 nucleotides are TGTGCCAGCAGTCAACTAGTTCCCGATGAGCAGTTCTTC.

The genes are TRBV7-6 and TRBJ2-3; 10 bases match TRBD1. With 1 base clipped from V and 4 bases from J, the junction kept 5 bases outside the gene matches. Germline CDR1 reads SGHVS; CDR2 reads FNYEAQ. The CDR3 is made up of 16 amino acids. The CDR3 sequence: CASSLVDRGGADTQYF. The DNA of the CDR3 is TGTGCCAGCAGCTTAGTGGACAGGGGGGGCGCAGATACGCAGTATTTT. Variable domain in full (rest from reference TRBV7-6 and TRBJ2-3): GAGVSQSPRYKVTKRGQDVALRCDPISGHVSLYWYRQALGQGPEFLTYFNYEAQQDKSGLPNDRFSAERPEGSISTLTIQRTEQRDSAMYRCASSLVDRGGADTQYFGPGTRLTVL.

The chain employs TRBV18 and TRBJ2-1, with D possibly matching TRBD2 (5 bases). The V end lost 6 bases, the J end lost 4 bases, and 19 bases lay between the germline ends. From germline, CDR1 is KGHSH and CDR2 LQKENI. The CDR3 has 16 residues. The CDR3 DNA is TGTGCCAGCTCCCCGCTGAGCGGATCCTTGTACAATGAGCAGTTCTTC. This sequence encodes CASSPLSGSLYNEQFF.

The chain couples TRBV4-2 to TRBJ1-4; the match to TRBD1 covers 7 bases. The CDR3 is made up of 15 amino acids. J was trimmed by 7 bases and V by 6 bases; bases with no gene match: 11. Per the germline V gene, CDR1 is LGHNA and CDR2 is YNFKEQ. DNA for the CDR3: TGTGCCAGCAGTCCAACCACAGGGGCAGGTGAAAAACTGTTTTTT. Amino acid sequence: CASSPTTGAGEKLFF.

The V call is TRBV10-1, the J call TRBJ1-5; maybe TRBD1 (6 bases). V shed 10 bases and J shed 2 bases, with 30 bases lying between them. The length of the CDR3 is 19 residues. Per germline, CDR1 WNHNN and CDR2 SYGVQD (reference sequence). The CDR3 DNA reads TGCGCCACTTCTGAGAAAGAGACAGGTGGGGGGGGTGGCAATCAGCCCCAGCATTTT. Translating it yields CATSEKETGGGGGNQPQHF.

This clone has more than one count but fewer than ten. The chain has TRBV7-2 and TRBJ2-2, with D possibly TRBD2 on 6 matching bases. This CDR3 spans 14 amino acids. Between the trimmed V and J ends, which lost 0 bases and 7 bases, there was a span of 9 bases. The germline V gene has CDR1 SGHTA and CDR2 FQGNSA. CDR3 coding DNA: TGTGCCAGCAGCTTAGCCGGGGGAGGCGGGGAGCTGTTTTTT. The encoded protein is CASSLAGGGGELFF. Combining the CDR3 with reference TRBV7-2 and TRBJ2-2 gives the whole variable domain GAGVSQSPSNKVTEKGKDVELRCDPISGHTALYWYRQSLGQGLEFLIYFQGNSAPDKSGLPSDRFSAERTGGSVSTLTIQRTQQEDSAVYLCASSLAGGGGELFFGEGSRLTVL.

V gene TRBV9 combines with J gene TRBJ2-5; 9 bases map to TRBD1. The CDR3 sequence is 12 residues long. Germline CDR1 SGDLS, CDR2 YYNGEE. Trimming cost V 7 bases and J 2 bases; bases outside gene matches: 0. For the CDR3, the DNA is TGTGCCAGCGGACAGGGGCAAGAGACCCAGTACTTC. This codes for CASGQGQETQYF. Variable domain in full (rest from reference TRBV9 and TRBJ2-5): DSGVTQTPKHLITATGQRVTLRCSPRSGDLSVYWYQQSLDQGLQFLIQYYNGEERAKGNILERFSAQQFPDLHSELNLSSLELGDSALYFCASGQGQETQYFGPGTRLLVL.

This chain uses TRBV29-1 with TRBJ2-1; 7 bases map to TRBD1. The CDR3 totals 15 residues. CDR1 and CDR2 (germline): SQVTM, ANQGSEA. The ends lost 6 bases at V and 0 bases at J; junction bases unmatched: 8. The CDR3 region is CSVAETGSSYNEQFF. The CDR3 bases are TGCAGCGTCGCCGAGACAGGGAGCTCCTACAATGAGCAGTTCTTC.

The CDR3 DNA sequence: TGTGCCAGCACCTTACCTGGTCCCGGGAACATTCAGTACTTC. Its translation: CASTLPGPGNIQYF. The V gene is TRBV6-5, the J gene TRBJ2-4, with unresolved D. V lost 7 bases and J lost 7, with 17 bases in between. Germline CDR1 is MNHEY and CDR2 is SVGAGI. The CDR3 consists of 14 residues.

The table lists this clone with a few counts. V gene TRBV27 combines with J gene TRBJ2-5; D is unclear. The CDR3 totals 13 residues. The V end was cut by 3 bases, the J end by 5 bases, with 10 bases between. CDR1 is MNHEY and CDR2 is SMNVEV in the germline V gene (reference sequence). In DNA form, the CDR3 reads TGTGCCAGCAGTTTTTCGGGTCTGGAGACCCAGTACTTC. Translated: CASSFSGLETQYF.

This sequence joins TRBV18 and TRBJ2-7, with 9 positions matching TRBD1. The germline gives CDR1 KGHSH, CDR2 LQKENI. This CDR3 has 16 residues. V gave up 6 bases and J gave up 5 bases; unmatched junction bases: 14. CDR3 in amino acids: CASSPRDRVRVNEQYF. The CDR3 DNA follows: TGTGCCAGCTCTCCCCGGGACAGGGTGAGAGTCAACGAGCAGTACTTC.

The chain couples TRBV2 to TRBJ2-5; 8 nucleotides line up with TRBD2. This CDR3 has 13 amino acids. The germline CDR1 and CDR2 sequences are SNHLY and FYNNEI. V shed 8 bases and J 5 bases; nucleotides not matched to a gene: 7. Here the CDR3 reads CASERGSGETQYF. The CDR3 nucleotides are TGTGCCAGCGAGCGGGGGAGCGGGGAGACCCAGTACTTC.

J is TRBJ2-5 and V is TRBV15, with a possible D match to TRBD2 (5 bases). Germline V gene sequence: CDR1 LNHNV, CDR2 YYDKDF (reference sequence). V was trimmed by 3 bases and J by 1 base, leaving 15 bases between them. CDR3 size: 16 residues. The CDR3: CATSSTMDWAQETQYF. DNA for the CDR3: TGTGCCACCAGCAGCACGATGGACTGGGCCCAAGAGACCCAGTACTTC.

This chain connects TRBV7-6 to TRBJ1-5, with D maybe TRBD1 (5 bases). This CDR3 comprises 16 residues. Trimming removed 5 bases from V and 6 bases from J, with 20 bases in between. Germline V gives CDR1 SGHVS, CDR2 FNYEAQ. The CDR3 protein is CASSPKSGTRTQPQHF. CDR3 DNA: TGTGCCAGCAGCCCGAAATCAGGGACTAGGACTCAGCCCCAGCATTTT.